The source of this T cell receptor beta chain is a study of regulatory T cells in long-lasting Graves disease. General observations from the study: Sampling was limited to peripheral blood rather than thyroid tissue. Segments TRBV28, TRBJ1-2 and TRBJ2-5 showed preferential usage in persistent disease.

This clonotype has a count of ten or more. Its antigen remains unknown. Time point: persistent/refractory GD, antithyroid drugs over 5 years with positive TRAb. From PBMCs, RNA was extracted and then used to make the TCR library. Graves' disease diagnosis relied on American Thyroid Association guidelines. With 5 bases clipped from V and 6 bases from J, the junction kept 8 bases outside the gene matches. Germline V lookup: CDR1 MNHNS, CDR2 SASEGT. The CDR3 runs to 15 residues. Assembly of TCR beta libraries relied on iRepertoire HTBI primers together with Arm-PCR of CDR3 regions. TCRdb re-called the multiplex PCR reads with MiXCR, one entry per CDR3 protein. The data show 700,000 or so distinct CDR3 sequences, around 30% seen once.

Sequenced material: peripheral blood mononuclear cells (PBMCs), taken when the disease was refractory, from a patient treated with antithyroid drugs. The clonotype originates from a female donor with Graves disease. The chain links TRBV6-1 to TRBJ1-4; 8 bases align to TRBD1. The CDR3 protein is CASSPYGQGDEKLFF. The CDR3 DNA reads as TGTGCCAGCAGTCCTTACGGACAGGGTGATGAAAAACTGTTTTTT.